The T cell receptor (beta chain) described here comes from a study of spatial heterogeneity in lung cancer. TCRdb used MiXCR to reprocess the 5' RACE reads, holding one entry per CDR3 protein. The sample carries more than 3,500 distinct CDR3 sequences, around 9.6% recorded once. The time point here: sample taken at primary tumor resection. Researchers sequenced whole RNA taken from tumor, nontumor lung or frozen PBMC without sorting. V lost 8 bases and J lost 1; bases outside the gene matches: 8. CDR1 is SNHLY and CDR2 is FYNNEI in the germline V gene. CDR3 size: 15 residues. The specimen comprised PBMCs, sampled at surgery. This TCR was sampled from a male donor with early-stage non-small cell lung cancer. The rearrangement links TRBV2 to TRBJ1-1, with 9 bases that match TRBD1. In DNA form, the CDR3 reads TGTGCCAGCTGGACCGGGACAGGGCCGAACACTGAAGCTTTCTTT. It yields the protein CASWTGTGPNTEAFF.